This T cell receptor (beta chain) was sequenced for a study of T cells in Graves' hyperthyroidism and ophthalmopathy. Stable disease denoted Graves' hyperthyroidism without ophthalmopathy progression within 18 months. It was uncontrolled infection, other autoimmune disease, pregnancy or lactation that excluded patients. Ten or more counts support this clonotype. What was amplified from RNA transcripts were TCR beta CDR3 regions. Using the HTBI primer set, a first-round RT-PCR was run on the TCR CDR3. TCRdb reprocessed the multiplex PCR reads via MiXCR and lists one record per CDR3 protein. Of under 350,000 distinct CDR3 sequences detected, 21% appear once; the ten largest clones hold 50% to 65%. Germline loops: CDR1 MGHRA, CDR2 YSYEKL. This CDR3 has 15 residues. V lost 2 bases, J lost 1 base, and 11 bases lay in between.

V usage is TRBV4-1 and J usage is TRBJ2-5, with D hard to call. This clonotype was sampled from a woman aged 45-65 years with Graves' hyperthyroidism. The sequenced material came from blood. The CDR3 sequence is CASSQRAAPQETQYF. The DNA for the CDR3 is TGCGCCAGCAGCCAAAGGGCGGCTCCCCAAGAGACCCAGTACTTC.